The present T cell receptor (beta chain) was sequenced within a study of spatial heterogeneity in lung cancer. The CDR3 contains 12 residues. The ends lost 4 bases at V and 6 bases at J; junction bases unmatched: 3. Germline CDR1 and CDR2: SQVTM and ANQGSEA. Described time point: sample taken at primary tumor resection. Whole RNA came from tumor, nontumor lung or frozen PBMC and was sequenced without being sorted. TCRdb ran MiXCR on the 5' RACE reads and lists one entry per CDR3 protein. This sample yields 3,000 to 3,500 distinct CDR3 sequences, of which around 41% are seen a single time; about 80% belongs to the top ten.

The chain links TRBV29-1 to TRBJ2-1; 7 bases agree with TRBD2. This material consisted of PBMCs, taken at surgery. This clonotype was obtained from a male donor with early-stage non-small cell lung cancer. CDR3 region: CSVGVAGNEQFF. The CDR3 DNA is TGCAGCGTTGGGGTAGCGGGCAATGAGCAGTTCTTC.